The following is a T cell receptor beta chain sequence with its context. Its antigen is undetermined. These data originate in a study of T cells after posttransplantation cyclophosphamide. Study findings and constraints: TRB clonality was highly associated with recipient CMV seropositivity and reactivation. TRB overlap between skin or GI tissue T cells and blood was limited. Later blood repertoires were often dominated by clones from the donor CD8+ memory compartment.

This table comes from immunoSEQ multiplex PCR, and its TCRdb copy is limited to in-frame clones, with some not included. The sample lists 25,000 to 35,000 clones; around nine tenths were seen once. The CDR3 runs to 14 residues. The trim removed 5 bases at V and 3 bases at J, leaving 7 bases unmatched. Per germline, CDR1 MDHEN and CDR2 SYDVKM. The chain recombines TRBV28 with TRBJ2-7; 7 bases are shared with TRBD1. The receptor's source is a woman aged 40 to 50 with a blood cancer, CMV-positive, and with a related stem cell donor. Sequences were obtained from PBMCs. The CDR3: CASSTFTGDYEQYF. The CDR3 DNA sequence: TGTGCCAGCAGTACCTTTACAGGGGACTACGAGCAGTACTTC.